The rows below give T cell receptor beta chains drawn from one sample of a study of cytomegalovirus exposure and HLA in healthy donors. The protocol was immunoSEQ multiplex PCR, while the TCRdb copy is restricted to in-frame clones and leaves out a portion. The sample lists some 130,000 clones; just under 80% were seen once. Sample: PBMCs. The receptors were gathered from a man aged 25-45 years in good health. Both conserved end residues are part of each CDR3. D genes are given only for firm matches. Where a row states a size, it is once, few, many or the class of an expanded clone; other rows omit it.

clone_size,j_call,v_call,d_call,cdr3_aa,cdr3_nt
-,TRBJ2-7,TRBV7-2,-,CASSLGSATYEQYF,TGTGCCAGCAGCTTAGGTAGCGCGACCTACGAGCAGTACTTC
-,TRBJ2-6,TRBV11-2,TRBD1,CASSLEITGAGANVLTF,TGTGCCAGCAGCTTAGAAATAACAGGGGCTGGGGCCAACGTCCTGACTTTC
-,TRBJ2-1,TRBV5-6,TRBD2,CASSFPSGYNEQFF,TGTGCCAGCAGCTTTCCTAGCGGATACAATGAGCAGTTCTTC
-,TRBJ2-7,TRBV12-5,-,CASGSYPTWSGTLSYEQYF,TGTGCTAGTGGTTCTTACCCGACTTGGTCTGGCACCCTCTCCTACGAGCAGTACTTC
once,TRBJ2-5,TRBV30,TRBD2,CAWSEVAGVKTQYF,TGTGCCTGGAGTGAAGTAGCGGGAGTAAAGACCCAGTACTTC
few,TRBJ1-2,TRBV7-8,TRBD1,CASSARDRDGYTF,TGTGCCAGCAGCGCCCGGGACAGGGATGGCTACACCTTC
-,TRBJ2-2,TRBV7-6,-,CASSLGAGDPGELFF,TGTGCCAGCAGCTTAGGGGCAGGGGATCCCGGGGAGCTGTTTTTT
-,TRBJ2-5,TRBV10-3,-,CAISDRNRDLETQYF,TGTGCCATCAGTGACCGCAACAGGGACCTGGAGACCCAGTACTTC
-,TRBJ2-7,TRBV11-2,-,CASSSGGEAYEQYF,TGTGCCAGCAGTTCCGGAGGGGAGGCCTACGAGCAGTACTTC
-,TRBJ2-3,TRBV6-7,TRBD2,CASPSTGGALRGSTDTQYF,TGTGCCAGCCCCTCAACCGGGGGGGCACTGAGGGGCAGCACAGATACGCAGTATTTT
-,TRBJ1-1,TRBV5-1,TRBD1,CASSLAQGVGTEAFF,TGCGCCAGCAGCTTGGCGCAGGGGGTTGGGACTGAAGCTTTCTTT
-,TRBJ2-5,TRBV27,TRBD1,CASRHAGDRQETQYF,TGTGCCAGCAGACATGCCGGGGACAGACAAGAGACCCAGTACTTC
-,TRBJ2-1,TRBV5-1,-,CASSSLQSLEQFF,TGCGCCAGCAGCTCCCTACAGAGTCTAGAGCAGTTCTTC
-,TRBJ2-7,TRBV20-1,-,CSAREVVQYF,TGCAGTGCTAGGGAGGTGGTGCAGTACTTC
-,TRBJ1-3,TRBV6-5,-,CASSPQGTGNTIYF,TGTGCCAGCAGCCCCCAGGGGACCGGAAACACCATATATTTT
-,TRBJ2-7,TRBV5-4,TRBD2,CASSSGLAVRQNEQYF,TGTGCCAGCAGTTCGGGACTAGCTGTCCGTCAGAACGAGCAGTACTTC
-,TRBJ2-2,TRBV7-6,TRBD1,CASSKLTGRAGELFF,TGTGCCAGCAGCAAATTGACAGGGCGGGCCGGGGAGCTGTTTTTT
-,TRBJ1-2,TRBV29-1,-,CSVRGAGGYTF,TGCAGCGTTCGGGGGGCAGGAGGCTACACCTTC
-,TRBJ1-5,TRBV28,TRBD1,CASRRKGQGNQPQHF,TGTGCCAGCAGGCGAAAGGGACAGGGGAATCAGCCCCAGCATTTT
-,TRBJ2-1,TRBV4-3,TRBD2,CASTPGLASREQFF,TGCGCCAGCACCCCGGGACTAGCCTCTAGGGAGCAGTTCTTC
-,TRBJ2-7,TRBV29-1,-,CSARDISSPYEQYF,TGCAGCGCTCGGGACATCTCGAGCCCCTACGAGCAGTACTTC
-,TRBJ1-1,TRBV19,-,CASSIDRDTEAFF,TGTGCCAGTAGTATTGACAGAGACACTGAAGCTTTCTTT
-,TRBJ2-7,TRBV15,-,CATSRDTGFYEQYF,TGTGCCACCAGCAGAGATACGGGGTTCTACGAGCAGTACTTC
few,TRBJ2-5,TRBV9,TRBD2,CASSSDERERETQYF,TGTGCCAGCAGCTCAGACGAGCGGGAGAGGGAGACCCAGTACTTC
-,TRBJ2-6,TRBV7-3,-,CASSLTRGSGANVLTF,TGTGCCAGCAGCTTAACAAGAGGCTCTGGGGCCAACGTCCTGACTTTC
-,TRBJ1-2,TRBV4-1,-,CASSQKGGTNYGYTF,TGCGCCAGCAGCCAAAAGGGAGGGACCAACTATGGCTACACCTTC
-,TRBJ2-2,TRBV4-1,-,CASSPSTGRNTGELFF,TGCGCCAGCAGTCCTTCGACAGGAAGAAACACCGGGGAGCTGTTTTTT
-,TRBJ1-5,TRBV28,-,CASKGGEARNQPQHF,TGTGCCAGCAAAGGGGGAGAAGCTCGCAATCAGCCCCAGCATTTT
-,TRBJ1-1,TRBV4-1,-,CASSQGGKAGTFF,TGCGCCAGCAGCCAAGGAGGGAAAGCGGGAACTTTCTTT
many,TRBJ2-1,TRBV11-2,-,CASSTLAGDDEQFF,TGTGCCAGCAGCACCCTTGCCGGGGATGATGAGCAGTTCTTC
few,TRBJ2-7,TRBV7-2,TRBD2,CASSPVAGGTYEQYF,TGTGCCAGCAGCCCGGTAGCGGGAGGGACCTACGAGCAGTACTTC
-,TRBJ2-3,TRBV27,-,CASSFVDSDTQYF,TGTGCCAGCAGTTTCGTCGACTCGGATACGCAGTATTTT
-,TRBJ2-7,TRBV10-1,TRBD2,CASSSSGKGSYEQYF,TGCGCCAGCAGCTCTAGCGGGAAAGGTAGCTACGAGCAGTACTTC
-,TRBJ2-1,TRBV7-3,TRBD2,CASSTAGGPKFF,TGTGCCAGCAGCACAGCGGGAGGGCCCAAGTTCTTC
-,TRBJ2-1,TRBV28,-,CASRIAGTYNEQFF,TGTGCCAGCAGAATAGCAGGGACCTACAATGAGCAGTTCTTC
-,TRBJ1-1,TRBV7-9,TRBD1,CASSPFRQGLQNTEAFF,TGTGCCAGCAGCCCATTCCGACAGGGGCTACAGAACACTGAAGCTTTCTTT
-,TRBJ2-3,TRBV6-5,-,CASSYSQADTQYF,TGTGCCAGCAGTTACTCCCAGGCAGATACGCAGTATTTT
few,TRBJ1-1,TRBV5-6,-,CASSLTAGLPLRAEAFF,TGTGCCAGCAGCTTGACCGCGGGACTCCCGTTGAGGGCTGAAGCTTTCTTT
once,TRBJ1-1,TRBV6-1,-,CASSVRQSGVNTEAFF,TGTGCCAGCAGTGTACGTCAAAGCGGGGTTAACACTGAAGCTTTCTTT
once,TRBJ2-7,TRBV10-3,TRBD1,CAISSPDRDHEQYF,TGTGCCATCAGTTCTCCGGACAGGGACCACGAGCAGTACTTC
-,TRBJ2-5,TRBV12-5,-,CASGGQVETQYF,TGTGCTAGTGGTGGGCAGGTAGAGACCCAGTACTTC
-,TRBJ2-3,TRBV29-1,TRBD2,CSVAGGTSGSYTQYF,TGCAGCGTGGCCGGTGGGACTAGCGGGAGTTATACGCAGTATTTT
-,TRBJ2-7,TRBV19,TRBD1,CASSIVGTGPYYEQYF,TGTGCCAGTAGTATAGTTGGGACAGGTCCCTACTACGAGCAGTACTTC
-,TRBJ1-2,TRBV5-6,TRBD1,CASRTTRQGLGGYTF,TGTGCCAGCAGAACGACTAGACAGGGACTTGGCGGCTACACCTTC
-,TRBJ1-1,TRBV7-2,-,CASSLGAFQLNTEAFF,TGTGCCAGCAGCTTGGGCGCGTTTCAGCTGAACACTGAAGCTTTCTTT
-,TRBJ2-7,TRBV11-2,-,CASSLVSWGVQDEQYF,TGTGCCAGCAGCTTAGTTTCTTGGGGGGTGCAGGACGAGCAGTACTTC
-,TRBJ1-5,TRBV5-8,-,CASSLVAGYGQPQHF,TGTGCCAGCAGCTTGGTGGCAGGGTATGGACAGCCCCAGCATTTT
-,TRBJ2-1,TRBV9,-,CASSVVQGTSYNEQFF,TGTGCCAGCAGCGTAGTTCAGGGGACCTCCTACAATGAGCAGTTCTTC
-,TRBJ2-1,TRBV28,-,CASRLADPGNEQFF,TGTGCCAGCAGGTTAGCGGACCCGGGGAATGAGCAGTTCTTC
-,TRBJ2-1,TRBV4-1,TRBD2,CASSQLVAGGSYHNEQFF,TGCGCCAGCAGCCAGTTGGTAGCGGGAGGGTCATATCACAATGAGCAGTTCTTC
-,TRBJ2-1,TRBV7-9,-,CASSLAGTPVTEQFF,TGTGCCAGCAGCCTCGCCGGGACTCCCGTTACTGAGCAGTTCTTC
-,TRBJ2-1,TRBV6-6,TRBD1,CASSYHGQGNNEQFF,TGTGCCAGCAGTTATCACGGACAGGGAAACAATGAGCAGTTCTTC
-,TRBJ2-4,TRBV5-4,-,CASSLAGGANIQYF,TGTGCCAGCAGCCTGGCTGGAGGGGCAAACATTCAGTACTTC
-,TRBJ2-5,TRBV6-5,TRBD1,CASSYAGQGTETQYF,TGTGCCAGCAGTTACGCGGGACAGGGAACGGAGACCCAGTACTTC
-,TRBJ2-1,TRBV7-2,-,CASSAQSTSTYNEQFF,TGTGCCAGCAGCGCCCAGTCCACCTCCACATACAATGAGCAGTTCTTC
-,TRBJ2-7,TRBV15,TRBD2,CATSRDLAETYEQYF,TGTGCCACCAGCAGAGATCTAGCGGAAACTTACGAGCAGTACTTC
-,TRBJ2-3,TRBV18,TRBD2,CASSQLAGGPGMTTDTQYF,TGTGCCAGCTCTCAATTAGCGGGAGGGCCTGGGATGACCACAGATACGCAGTATTTT
-,TRBJ2-2,TRBV6-4,-,CASSEQGEAGELFF,TGTGCCAGCAGTGAACAGGGCGAGGCCGGGGAGCTGTTTTTT
-,TRBJ1-2,TRBV28,-,CASSPVMEYGYTF,TGTGCCAGCAGTCCCGTAATGGAGTATGGCTACACCTTC
-,TRBJ2-7,TRBV5-1,TRBD2,CASSWGPGLADYEQYF,TGCGCCAGCAGCTGGGGCCCGGGACTAGCGGACTACGAGCAGTACTTC